Given below is one TCR beta chain in context. PCR primers comprised 60 Vbeta and 13 Jbeta primers. Some clones are missing from TCRdb's copy, which holds only in-frame ones; the method was immunoSEQ multiplex PCR. Among about 81,000 clones listed, 77% were seen once. This specimen belongs to a study of cytomegalovirus exposure and HLA in healthy donors. Overall study context: In a previous analysis, 95 million to 130 million unique TCR beta sequences were found from about 179 million T cells.

Source material: PBMCs. The sequence derives from a man aged 50 to 59 in good health and CMV-seropositive.

The CDR3, as DNA: TGTGCCAGCAGCGTGACAGGGTCAGATACGCAGTATTTT. It is translated as CASSVTGSDTQYF. V and J are TRBV5-4 and TRBJ2-3, with 7 bases fitting TRBD1. CDR3 length: 13 amino acids. Germline-derived CDR1 and CDR2 are SGHNT and YYREEE (reference sequence). Unmatched junction bases numbered 3, after V lost 4 bases and J lost 4 bases.